This T cell receptor (beta chain) comes out of a study of cytomegalovirus exposure and HLA in healthy donors. Trimming cost V 4 bases and J 3 bases; bases outside gene matches: 4. Germline loops: CDR1 SGDLS, CDR2 YYNGEE. There are 14 residues in the CDR3. The primer mix had 60 Vbeta and 13 Jbeta primers. Profiled with immunoSEQ multiplex PCR; TCRdb holds only in-frame clones, not every one. Counted here are more than 100,000 clones, over 60% occurring once; the ten biggest clones make up 3.3%. The specimen sequenced was PBMCs. This receptor was obtained from a woman between 25 and 40 years old in good health and CMV-seropositive. The chain has TRBV9 and TRBJ2-7; 10 nucleotides line up with TRBD1. This CDR3 reads CASSLGQGGYEQYF. CDR3 DNA sequence: TGTGCCAGCAGCTTAGGACAGGGGGGCTACGAGCAGTACTTC.